The source of this T cell receptor beta chain is a study of T cell changes during pregnancy in multiple sclerosis. A single count supports this clone. The table came from immunoSEQ multiplex PCR; TCRdb's copy has only in-frame clones and leaves some out. The data show around 38,000 clones, almost 95% seen once. V was clipped by 2 bases and J by 4 bases, with 7 bases between them. The CDR3 spans 13 residues. CDR1 is LGHNA, CDR2 YSLEER, per germline. This material consisted of CD4+ T cells from peripheral blood mononuclear cells, taken in the third trimester of pregnancy. V usage is TRBV4-3 and J usage is TRBJ2-3; no clear D. The TCR originated in a female donor in good health, enrolled as a control in a pregnancy study. The CDR3: CASSQSRADTQYF. The CDR3 DNA reads as TGCGCCAGCAGCCAATCCCGCGCAGATACGCAGTATTTT.